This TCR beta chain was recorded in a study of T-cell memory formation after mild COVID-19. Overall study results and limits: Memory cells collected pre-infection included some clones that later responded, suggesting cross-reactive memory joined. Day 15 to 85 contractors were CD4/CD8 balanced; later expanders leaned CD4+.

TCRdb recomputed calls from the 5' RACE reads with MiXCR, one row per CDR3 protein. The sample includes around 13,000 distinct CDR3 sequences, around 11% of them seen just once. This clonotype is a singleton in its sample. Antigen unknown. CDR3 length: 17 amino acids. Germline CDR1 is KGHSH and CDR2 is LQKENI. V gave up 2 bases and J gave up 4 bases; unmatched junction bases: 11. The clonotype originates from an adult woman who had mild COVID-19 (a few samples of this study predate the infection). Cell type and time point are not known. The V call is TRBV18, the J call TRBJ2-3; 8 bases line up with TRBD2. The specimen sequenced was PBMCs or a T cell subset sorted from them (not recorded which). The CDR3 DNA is TGTGCCAGCTCACCAGCTCGAAGAGCGGGAGAATCAGATACGCAGTATTTT. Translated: CASSPARRAGESDTQYF.